The entry that follows covers one TCR beta chain sequence. Its matching antigen is unknown. The data stem from a study of cytomegalovirus exposure and HLA in healthy donors. Study in general: About 80 million unique TCRs, all from HLA-typed donors, were included in an early release of the data. Findings of the study overall: In a later analysis, compared with equally common non-associated chains, HLA-associated beta chains were more expanded. In a later analysis, most CMV-associated TCR beta chains appeared HLA-restricted.

A multiplex PCR was run with 60 Vbeta primers and 13 Jbeta primers. Clones were sequenced by immunoSEQ multiplex PCR, and TCRdb holds only the in-frame ones, with some missing. The sample lists over 150,000 clones, 80% occurring once. Germline CDR1 reads SEHNR; CDR2 reads FQNEAQ (reference sequence). Trimming stripped 5 bases from V and 3 bases from J, with 7 bases between. The CDR3 has 12 amino acids. Material: PBMCs. J is TRBJ1-1 and V is TRBV7-9; D is unresolved. The TCR comes from a man aged 30-40 years in good health and CMV-seronegative. The CDR3 spells CASSNSYTEAFF. The DNA for the CDR3 is TGTGCCAGCAGCAACAGTTACACTGAAGCTTTCTTT.